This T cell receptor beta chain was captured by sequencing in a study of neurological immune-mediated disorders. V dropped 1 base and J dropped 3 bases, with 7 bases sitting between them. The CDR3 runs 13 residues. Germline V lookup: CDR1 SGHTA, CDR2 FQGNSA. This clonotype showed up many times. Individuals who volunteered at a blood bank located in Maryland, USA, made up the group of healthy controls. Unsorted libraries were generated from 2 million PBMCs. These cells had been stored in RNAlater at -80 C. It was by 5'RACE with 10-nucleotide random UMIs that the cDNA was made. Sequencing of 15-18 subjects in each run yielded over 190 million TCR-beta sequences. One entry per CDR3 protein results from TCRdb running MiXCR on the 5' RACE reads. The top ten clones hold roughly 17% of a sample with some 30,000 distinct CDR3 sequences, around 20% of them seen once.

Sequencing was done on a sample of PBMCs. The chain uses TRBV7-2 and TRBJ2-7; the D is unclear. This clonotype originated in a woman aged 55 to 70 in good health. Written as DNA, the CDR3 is TGTGCCAGCAGCTTAGTTCTGGGCTACGAGCAGTACTTC. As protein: CASSLVLGYEQYF.